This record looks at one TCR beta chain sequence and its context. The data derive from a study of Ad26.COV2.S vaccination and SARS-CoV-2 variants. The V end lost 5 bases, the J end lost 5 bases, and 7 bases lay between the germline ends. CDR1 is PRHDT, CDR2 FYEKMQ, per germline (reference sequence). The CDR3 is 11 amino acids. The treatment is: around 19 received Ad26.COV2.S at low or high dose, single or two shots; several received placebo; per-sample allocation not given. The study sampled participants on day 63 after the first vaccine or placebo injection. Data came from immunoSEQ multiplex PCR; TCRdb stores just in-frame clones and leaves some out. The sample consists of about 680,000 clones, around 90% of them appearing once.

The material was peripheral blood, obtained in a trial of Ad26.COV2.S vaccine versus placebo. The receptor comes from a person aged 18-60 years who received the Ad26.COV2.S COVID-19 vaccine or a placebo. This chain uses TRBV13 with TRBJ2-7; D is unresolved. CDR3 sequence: CASSLRDEQYF. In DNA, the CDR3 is TGTGCCAGCAGCCTTCGGGACGAGCAGTACTTC.